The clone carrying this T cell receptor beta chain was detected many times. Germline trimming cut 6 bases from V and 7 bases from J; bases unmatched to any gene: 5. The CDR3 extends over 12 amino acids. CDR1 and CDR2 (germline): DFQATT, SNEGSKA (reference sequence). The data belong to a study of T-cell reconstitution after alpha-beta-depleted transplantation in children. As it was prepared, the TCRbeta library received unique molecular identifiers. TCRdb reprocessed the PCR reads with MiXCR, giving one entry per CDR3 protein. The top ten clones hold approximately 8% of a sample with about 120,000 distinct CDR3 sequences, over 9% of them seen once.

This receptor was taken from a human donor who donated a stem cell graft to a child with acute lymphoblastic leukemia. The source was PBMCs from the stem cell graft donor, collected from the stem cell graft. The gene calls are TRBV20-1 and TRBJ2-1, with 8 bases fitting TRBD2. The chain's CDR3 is CSAPGLVNEQFF. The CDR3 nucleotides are TGCAGTGCACCGGGACTAGTTAATGAGCAGTTCTTC.